Presented here are 5 T cell receptor beta chains from one specimen sequenced in a study of OX40 agonist ivuxolimab in advanced cancers. The repertoire was sequenced with immunoSEQ multiplex PCR; TCRdb's copy has only in-frame clones and lacks some. This sample has just under 80,000 clones, with approximately 90% found just once. The material sequenced was CD4+ or CD8+ T cells sorted from blood, taken in a trial of the OX40 agonist ivuxolimab. Every receptor here comes from an adult with an advanced solid tumor such as melanoma, head and neck, liver or kidney cancer.

This clone was recorded only once. The gene calls are TRBV6-5 and TRBJ1-3; a possible D gene is TRBD1 (6 bases). Trimming removed 4 bases from V and 0 bases from J, with 7 bases in between. The CDR3 length is 14 residues. Germline CDR1 reads MNHEY; CDR2 reads SVGAGI. In DNA form, the CDR3 reads TGTGCCAGCAGTTCAGGGGACTCTGGAAACACCATATATTTT. Its protein product is CASSSGDSGNTIYF.

The chain uses TRBV7-6 and TRBJ2-7, with 7 bases lining up with TRBD1. The CDR3 extends over 13 amino acids. Germline V lookup: CDR1 SGHVS, CDR2 FNYEAQ. V lost 1 base and J lost 6; bases outside the gene matches: 3. The CDR3 nucleotides are TGTGCCAGCAGCTTAGAAGGGGGCAGCGAGCAGTACTTC. The encoded protein is CASSLEGGSEQYF.

This rearrangement joins TRBV5-3 to TRBJ2-7; 7 bases are shared with TRBD2. TRBV5-3 is assigned to the ORF class and has an uncertain function. The CDR3 covers 15 residues. V lost 4 bases and J lost 0; bases outside the gene matches: 7. In nucleotides, the CDR3 is TGTGCCAGAAGCCCGGTGCGGGGGAACTCCTACGAGCAGTACTTC. It specifies CARSPVRGNSYEQYF.

The V call is TRBV19, the J call TRBJ1-5; the D is unclear. The CDR3 has 15 amino acids. Germline CDR1 reads LNHDA; CDR2 reads SQIVND (reference sequence). V was clipped by 7 bases and J by 4 bases, with 17 bases between them. Here the CDR3 reads CASKATGAGNQPQHF. DNA of the CDR3: TGTGCCAGTAAGGCCACGGGTGCCGGTAATCAGCCCCAGCATTTT.

The chain carries TRBV10-1 and TRBJ2-2, with D perhaps matching TRBD1 (6 bases). The length of the CDR3 is 16 residues. V was trimmed by 3 bases and J by 1 base, leaving 12 bases between them. CDR1 is WNHNN, CDR2 SYGVQD, per germline (reference sequence). For the CDR3, the DNA is TGCGCCAGCAGTGATGGTTTACAGGGGAACACCGGGGAGCTGTTTTTT. Translating it yields CASSDGLQGNTGELFF.